The next 8 T cell receptor beta chains were all read from a single sample in a study of blood T cells in healthy people across ages. The second PCR ran roughly 6 to 11 cycles with a sample-barcoded 5' primer and J-beta primers. TCRdb re-analysed the 5' RACE reads in MiXCR, keeping a single row per CDR3 protein. The sample includes around 650,000 distinct CDR3 sequences, approximately 40% of them seen just once. The specimen sequenced was blood. These receptors came from a man aged 80 or over in good health.

This clonotype turned up a few times. The V gene is TRBV6-1, the J gene TRBJ1-5; D is perhaps TRBD1 (6 bases). The CDR3 totals 15 residues. V lost 4 bases and J lost 0, with 10 bases in between. CDR1 is MNHNS, CDR2 SASEGT, per germline. CDR3 protein: CASSVSGVSNQPQHF. The CDR3 DNA reads TGTGCCAGCAGTGTTTCAGGGGTTAGCAATCAGCCCCAGCATTTT.

In DNA form, the CDR3 reads TGTGCCAGCTCCTCCTATTTAGGGGGCGGGAGTACTGAAGCTTTCTTT. Translated, it gives CASSSYLGGGSTEAFF. The gene calls are TRBV18 and TRBJ1-1; 7 nucleotides match TRBD1. Trimming took 6 bases from V and 5 from J; bases not matched to a gene: 15. The CDR3 has 16 residues. Germline V lookup: CDR1 KGHSH, CDR2 LQKENI.

V gene TRBV29-1 combines with J gene TRBJ2-2; D is unresolved. This CDR3 region has 13 residues. The germline gives CDR1 SQVTM, CDR2 ANQGSEA. V was shortened by 1 base and J by 5 bases, with 8 bases between the two germline ends. CDR3 in DNA: TGCAGCGTTGAAGGTGTGAGAACCGGGGAGCTGTTTTTT. Translating gives CSVEGVRTGELFF.

This clonotype was counted many times. The genes are TRBV5-1 and TRBJ2-7; D not resolved. Trimming shortened V by 1 base and J by 3 bases, and 17 bases separated the two germline ends. Germline V gives CDR1 SGHRS, CDR2 YFSETQ. This CDR3 spans 16 amino acids. The CDR3 loop reads CASSLFLSSTGYEQYF. CDR3 sequence (DNA): TGCGCCAGCAGCTTGTTTTTGTCCTCAACGGGCTACGAGCAGTACTTC.

This clonotype was seen more than once but under ten times. The chain employs TRBV20-1 and TRBJ2-1; D is undetermined. The germline V and J ends were trimmed by 0 bases and 6 bases, with 12 bases remaining between them. The CDR3 covers 14 residues. Germline CDR1 DFQATT, CDR2 SNEGSKA (reference sequence). The CDR3 sequence: CSARDLGQINEQFF. The CDR3 DNA sequence: TGCAGTGCTAGAGATCTAGGGCAAATCAATGAGCAGTTCTTC.

This rearrangement joins TRBV24-1 to TRBJ2-7; a possible D gene is TRBD2 (5 bases). The end of the DNA is better explained by TRBJ2-5, so the J call may be wrong. Germline CDR1 reads KGHDR; CDR2 reads SFDVKD. CDR3 size: 15 residues. The CDR3 coding sequence is TGTGCCACCAGTGATTACTTGGCGGGTCGGGAGACCCAGTACTTC. Its protein product is CATSDYLAGRETQYF.

This clonotype was detected only once. V is TRBV28 and J is TRBJ1-2, with a possible D match to TRBD1 (6 bases). Trimming took 10 bases from V and 7 from J, leaving 19 bases between them. The CDR3 has 13 amino acids. Germline V gene sequence: CDR1 MDHEN, CDR2 SYDVKM. CDR3: CATPGRGEGGYTF. As DNA, the CDR3 is TGTGCCACCCCGGGGAGGGGGGAAGGTGGCTACACCTTC.

V gene TRBV7-2 combines with J gene TRBJ2-1; 8 bases are shared with TRBD2. Germline V gene data show CDR1 as SGHTA and CDR2 as FQGNSA. Unmatched junction bases numbered 10, after V lost 1 base and J lost 2 bases. The CDR3 covers 18 residues. The CDR3 region has the DNA TGTGCCAGCAGCTTAGTGGGCGGGAGGCCCGGGGCCTACAATGAGCAGTTCTTC. Its protein is CASSLVGGRPGAYNEQFF.